The 18 T cell receptor beta chains in this list originate from one sample, sequenced in a study of OX40 agonist ivuxolimab in advanced cancers. Clones were sequenced by immunoSEQ multiplex PCR, and TCRdb holds only the in-frame ones, with some missing. Among 55,000 to 65,000 clones listed, approximately 80% were seen once. Source: CD4+ or CD8+ T cells sorted from blood, taken in a trial of the OX40 agonist ivuxolimab. These receptors all stem from an adult with an advanced solid tumor such as melanoma, head and neck, liver or kidney cancer.

The CDR3 loop is CASSLVGDESGNTIYF. DNA of the CDR3: TGCGCCAGCAGCTTGGTGGGGGACGAGTCTGGAAACACCATATATTTT. The chain combines TRBV5-1 with TRBJ1-3; tentatively, D is TRBD1 (5 bases). Germline CDR1 reads SGHRS; CDR2 reads YFSETQ. Deletions cut 0 bases from V and 1 base from J, with 11 bases between. The CDR3 spans 16 residues.

The chain carries TRBV20-1 and TRBJ1-1; D is unresolved. The V end was cut by 0 bases, the J end by 10 bases, with 9 bases between. The CDR3 length is 11 residues. The germline V gene encodes CDR1 DFQATT and CDR2 SNEGSKA (reference sequence). The CDR3: CSARDHNGAFF. Here the CDR3 DNA reads TGCAGTGCTAGAGATCACAACGGAGCTTTCTTT.

The chain carries TRBV11-2 and TRBJ2-7, with D tentatively TRBD1 or TRBD2 (5 bases each). Between the trimmed V and J ends, which lost 5 bases and 2 bases, there was a span of 16 bases. The germline CDR1 and CDR2 sequences are SGHAT and FQNNGV. The CDR3 loop spans 15 amino acids. The CDR3 DNA follows: TGTGCCAGCAGCGAGGGGCCAGCAAGAGCCTACGAGCAGTACTTC. The encoded protein is CASSEGPARAYEQYF. Looking up the rest from reference TRBV11-2 and TRBJ2-7 gives the full variable domain: EAGVAQSPRYKIIEKRQSVAFWCNPISGHATLYWYQQILGQGPKLLIQFQNNGVVDDSQLPKDRFSAERLKGVDSTLKIQPAKLEDSAVYLCASSEGPARAYEQYFGPGTRLTVT.

This clone was seen a handful of times. The V gene is TRBV7-2, the J gene TRBJ1-3; 8 bases map to TRBD1. Germline loops: CDR1 SGHTA, CDR2 FQGNSA. The junction had 3 bases not matched to a gene; V was cut back by 4 bases and J by 4 bases. CDR3 length: 14 amino acids. CDR3 in amino acids: CASSSDRAGNTIYF. The CDR3 DNA reads as TGTGCCAGCAGCTCGGACAGGGCAGGAAACACCATATATTTT. Full variable domain (missing parts from reference TRBV7-2 and TRBJ1-3): GAGVSQSPSNKVTEKGKDVELRCDPISGHTALYWYRQSLGQGLEFLIYFQGNSAPDKSGLPSDRFSAERTGGSVSTLTIQRTQQEDSAVYLCASSSDRAGNTIYFGEGSWLTVV.

This chain uses TRBV16 with TRBJ2-6; D unclear. The V gene's germline CDR1 is KGHSY and CDR2 FQNENV. Trimming shortened V by 0 bases and J by 3 bases, and 9 bases separated the two germline ends. The CDR3 covers 16 residues. In DNA, the CDR3 is TGTGCCAGCAGCCAATCGAGCGCCGGTGGGGCCAACGTCCTGACTTTC. As protein: CASSQSSAGGANVLTF.

This clone has a handful of counts. The chain carries TRBV18 and TRBJ1-1; D gene uncertain. Germline V CDR1 and CDR2: KGHSH, LQKENI. The CDR3 is 16 amino acids. V was pared by 4 bases and J by 1 base, with 16 bases between. The CDR3 sequence: CASSRISQVANTEAFF. The CDR3, as DNA: TGTGCCAGCTCACGGATATCGCAGGTGGCGAACACTGAAGCTTTCTTT.

The chain is built from TRBV5-6 and TRBJ1-2; D possibly corresponds to TRBD1 (5 bases). The CDR3 is 15 residues long. V lost 2 bases and J 4 bases, leaving 15 bases between the germline ends. Germline V gives CDR1 SGHDT, CDR2 YYEEEE. The CDR3 nucleotides are TGTGCCAGCAGCTTAATAGACAGATCCACCTATGGCTACACCTTC. It specifies CASSLIDRSTYGYTF.

The chain links TRBV28 to TRBJ2-7; 8 bases are shared with TRBD2. The CDR3 consists of 16 residues. The germline V gene encodes CDR1 MDHEN and CDR2 SYDVKM. The trim removed 5 bases at V and 0 bases at J, leaving 9 bases unmatched. The CDR3 DNA is TGTGCCAGCAGTGGGGAACTAGCGGTTGGCTCCTACGAGCAGTACTTC. It encodes CASSGELAVGSYEQYF.

The J gene is TRBJ2-7, the V gene TRBV27, with TRBD2 as a possible D gene (5 bases). Trimming took 2 bases from V and 3 from J, leaving 8 bases between them. From germline, CDR1 is MNHEY and CDR2 SMNVEV (reference sequence). This CDR3 has 13 residues. CDR3 protein: CASSLSSDYEQYF. CDR3 in DNA: TGTGCCAGCAGTTTAAGTAGCGACTACGAGCAGTACTTC.

The chain links TRBV29-1 to TRBJ2-3; 7 nucleotides agree with TRBD2. This CDR3 spans 14 amino acids. CDR1 SQVTM and CDR2 ANQGSEA come from the germline V gene. V trimming: 6 bases; J trimming: 0 bases; junction bases outside the gene matches: 6. The CDR3 bases are TGCAGCGTGAGGGACTACCCCAGCACAGATACGCAGTATTTT. Residues: CSVRDYPSTDTQYF.

This clone was recorded a few times. The CDR3 DNA sequence: TGTGCCAGCTCACCTGTCCAGGGGAGGCGGTCCTACGAGCAGTACTTC. This sequence encodes CASSPVQGRRSYEQYF. The chain recombines TRBV18 with TRBJ2-7; either TRBD1 or TRBD2 may fit D (6 bases each). This CDR3 spans 16 amino acids. Germline CDR1 reads KGHSH; CDR2 reads LQKENI. The V end lost 3 bases, the J end lost 1 base, and 16 bases lay between the germline ends.

The chain recombines TRBV19 with TRBJ1-1, with D perhaps matching TRBD1 (5 bases). Trimming removed 5 bases at V and 0 bases at J, with 13 bases between. The CDR3 loop spans 15 amino acids. Germline CDR1 LNHDA, CDR2 SQIVND (reference sequence). This chain's CDR3 is CASSPPNRMNTEAFF. The CDR3 DNA sequence: TGTGCCAGTAGTCCCCCCAACAGGATGAACACTGAAGCTTTCTTT. Complete variable domain (other parts from reference TRBV19 and TRBJ1-1): DGGITQSPKYLFRKEGQNVTLSCEQNLNHDAMYWYRQDPGQGLRLIYYSQIVNDFQKGDIAEGYSVSREKKESFPLTVTSAQKNPTAFYLCASSPPNRMNTEAFFGQGTRLTVV.

The chain couples TRBV7-9 to TRBJ2-7; TRBD2 aligns across 13 bases. This CDR3 spans 16 amino acids. V lost 5 bases, J lost 1 base, and 5 bases stayed unmatched. CDR1 and CDR2 (germline): SEHNR, FQNEAQ (reference sequence). CDR3 DNA sequence: TGTGCCAGCAGCCCACGACTAGCGGGAGGATCCTACGAGCAGTACTTC. Protein sequence: CASSPRLAGGSYEQYF.

The chain recombines TRBV28 with TRBJ2-5; no reliable D call. CDR3 size: 15 residues. The V gene lost 5 bases and the J gene lost 3 bases, with 16 bases spanning the gap. CDR1 and CDR2 from the germline V gene are MDHEN and SYDVKM. The CDR3 nucleotides are TGTGCCAGCAGTATCATCTACCACGGAAAAGAGACCCAGTACTTC. Amino acids: CASSIIYHGKETQYF.

In its sample, this clone was seen a few times. The chain recombines TRBV7-6 with TRBJ1-4; TRBD1 agrees at 8 bases. CDR3 size: 15 residues. Germline V gives CDR1 SGHVS, CDR2 FNYEAQ. V was pared by 1 base and J by 7 bases, with 5 bases of the junction left unmatched. CDR3 sequence (DNA): TGTGCCAGCAGCTTAGACCCGGGGACAGGTGAAAAACTGTTTTTT. As protein: CASSLDPGTGEKLFF.

Only one count was recorded for this clone. This sequence joins TRBV28 and TRBJ1-1; 7 bases line up with TRBD1. This CDR3 spans 15 amino acids. The germline V gene has CDR1 MDHEN and CDR2 SYDVKM. The V gene end was trimmed by 4 bases and the J gene end by 0 bases; junction bases not matched to a gene: 5. CDR3 DNA sequence: TGTGCCAGCAGTTCGGACAGGAACATGAACACTGAAGCTTTCTTT. This translates into CASSSDRNMNTEAFF.

V gene TRBV5-4 combines with J gene TRBJ1-4, with a possible D match to TRBD1 (5 bases). The CDR3 is 14 amino acids. Germline CDR1 SGHNT, CDR2 YYREEE (reference sequence). V gave up 3 bases and J gave up 7 bases, with 13 bases separating them. CDR3 residues: CASSSGPGGEKLFF. CDR3 coding DNA: TGTGCCAGCAGCTCGGGGCCGGGAGGTGAAAAACTGTTTTTT.

The genes are TRBV27 and TRBJ2-1; 8 positions match TRBD1. Germline V gene sequence: CDR1 MNHEY, CDR2 SMNVEV (reference sequence). The CDR3 has 19 residues. V shed 3 bases, J shed 7 bases, and the junction held 20 bases outside the gene matches. The CDR3 sequence is CASSFYQAWTRTGTNEQFF. DNA of the CDR3: TGTGCCAGCAGTTTTTACCAGGCCTGGACCAGGACAGGGACTAATGAGCAGTTCTTC.